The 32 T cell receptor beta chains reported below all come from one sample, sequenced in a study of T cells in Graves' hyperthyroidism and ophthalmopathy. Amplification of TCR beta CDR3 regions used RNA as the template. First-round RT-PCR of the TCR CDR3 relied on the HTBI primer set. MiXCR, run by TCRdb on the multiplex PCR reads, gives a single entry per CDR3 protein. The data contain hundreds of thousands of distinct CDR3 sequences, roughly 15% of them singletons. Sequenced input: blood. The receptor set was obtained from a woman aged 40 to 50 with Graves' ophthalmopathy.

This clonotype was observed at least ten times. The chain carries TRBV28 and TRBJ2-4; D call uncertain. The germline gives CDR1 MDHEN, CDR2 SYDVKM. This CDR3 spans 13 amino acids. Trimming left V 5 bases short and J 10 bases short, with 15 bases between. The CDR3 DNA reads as TGTGCCAGCAGTGTCGAGTCTAGGGCGATTCAGTACTTC. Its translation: CASSVESRAIQYF.

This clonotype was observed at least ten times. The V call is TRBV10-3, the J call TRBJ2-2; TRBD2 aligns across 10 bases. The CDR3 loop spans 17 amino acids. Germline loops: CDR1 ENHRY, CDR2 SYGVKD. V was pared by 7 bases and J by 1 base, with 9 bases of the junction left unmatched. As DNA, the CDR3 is TGTGCCATCATGGCGCTAGCGGGAGTCATGAACACCGGGGAGCTGTTTTTT. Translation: CAIMALAGVMNTGELFF.

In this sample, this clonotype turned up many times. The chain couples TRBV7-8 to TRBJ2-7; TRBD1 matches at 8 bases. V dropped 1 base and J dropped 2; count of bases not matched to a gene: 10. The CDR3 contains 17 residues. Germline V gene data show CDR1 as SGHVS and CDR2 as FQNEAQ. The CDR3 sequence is CASSLGGRQGQTYEQYF. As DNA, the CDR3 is TGTGCCAGCAGCTTAGGAGGACGACAGGGGCAAACCTACGAGCAGTACTTC. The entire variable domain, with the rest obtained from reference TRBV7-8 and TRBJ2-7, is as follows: GAGVSQSPRYKVAKRGQDVALRCDPISGHVSLFWYQQALGQGPEFLTYFQNEAQLDKSGLPSDRFFAERPEGSVSTLKIQRTQQEDSAVYLCASSLGGRQGQTYEQYFGPGTRLTVT.

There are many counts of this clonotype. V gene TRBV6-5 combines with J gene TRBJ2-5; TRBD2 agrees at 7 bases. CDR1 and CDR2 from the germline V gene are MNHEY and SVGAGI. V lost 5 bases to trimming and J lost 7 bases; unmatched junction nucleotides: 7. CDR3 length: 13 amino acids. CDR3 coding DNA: TGTGCCAGCAGTCGACCCGGGAGGCGGACCCAGTACTTC. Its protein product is CASSRPGRRTQYF.

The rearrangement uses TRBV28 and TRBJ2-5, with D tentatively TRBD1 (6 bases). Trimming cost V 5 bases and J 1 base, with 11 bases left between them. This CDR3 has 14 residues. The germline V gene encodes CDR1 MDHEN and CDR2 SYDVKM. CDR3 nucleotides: TGTGCCAGCAGTCGTTCAGGGGCCCAAGAGACCCAGTACTTC. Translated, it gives CASSRSGAQETQYF.

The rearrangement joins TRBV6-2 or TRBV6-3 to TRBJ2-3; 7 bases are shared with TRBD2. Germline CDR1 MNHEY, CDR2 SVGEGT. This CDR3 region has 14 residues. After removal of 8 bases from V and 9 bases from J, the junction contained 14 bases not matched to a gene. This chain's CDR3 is CASLSSGTPTTQYF. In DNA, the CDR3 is TGTGCCAGCCTAAGCAGCGGGACCCCGACGACGCAGTATTTT.

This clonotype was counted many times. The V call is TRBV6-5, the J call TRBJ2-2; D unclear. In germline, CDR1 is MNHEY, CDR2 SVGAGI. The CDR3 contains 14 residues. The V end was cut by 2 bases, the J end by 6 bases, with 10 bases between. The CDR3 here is CASSYEALSGELFF. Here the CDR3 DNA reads TGTGCCAGCAGTTACGAAGCGCTATCCGGGGAGCTGTTTTTT.

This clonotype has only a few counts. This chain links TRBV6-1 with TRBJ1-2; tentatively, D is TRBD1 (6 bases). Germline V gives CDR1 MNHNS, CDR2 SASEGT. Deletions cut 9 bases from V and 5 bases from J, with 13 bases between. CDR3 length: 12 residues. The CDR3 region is CASQEGVYGYTF. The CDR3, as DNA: TGTGCCAGTCAAGAGGGGGTGTATGGCTACACCTTC.

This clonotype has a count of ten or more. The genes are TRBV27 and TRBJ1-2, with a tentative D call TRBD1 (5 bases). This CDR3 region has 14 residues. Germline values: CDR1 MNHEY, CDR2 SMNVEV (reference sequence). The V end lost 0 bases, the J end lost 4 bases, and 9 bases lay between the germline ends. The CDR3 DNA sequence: TGTGCCAGCAGTTTATCCCGGGGCATCTATGGCTACACCTTC. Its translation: CASSLSRGIYGYTF.

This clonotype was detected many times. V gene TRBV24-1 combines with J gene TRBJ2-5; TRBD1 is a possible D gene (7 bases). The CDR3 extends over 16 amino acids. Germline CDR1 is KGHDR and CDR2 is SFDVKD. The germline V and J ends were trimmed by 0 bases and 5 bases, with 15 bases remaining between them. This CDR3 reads CATSDLQGGRLETQYF. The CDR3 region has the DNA TGTGCCACCAGTGATTTGCAGGGGGGAAGATTGGAGACCCAGTACTTC.

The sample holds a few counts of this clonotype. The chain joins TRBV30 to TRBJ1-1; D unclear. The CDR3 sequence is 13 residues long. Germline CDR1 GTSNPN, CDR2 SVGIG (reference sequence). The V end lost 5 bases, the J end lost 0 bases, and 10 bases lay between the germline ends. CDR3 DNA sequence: TGTGCCTGGGCCCGAGGACTGAACACTGAAGCTTTCTTT. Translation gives CAWARGLNTEAFF.

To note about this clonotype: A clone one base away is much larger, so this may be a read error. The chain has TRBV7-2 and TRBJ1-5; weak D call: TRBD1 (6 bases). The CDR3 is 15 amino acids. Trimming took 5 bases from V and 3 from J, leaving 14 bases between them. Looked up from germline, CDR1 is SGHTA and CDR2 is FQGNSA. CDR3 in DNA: TGTGCCAGCAGCCCAGGGGCACAGCTCAATCAGCCCCAGCATTTT. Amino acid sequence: CASSPGAQLNQPQHF.

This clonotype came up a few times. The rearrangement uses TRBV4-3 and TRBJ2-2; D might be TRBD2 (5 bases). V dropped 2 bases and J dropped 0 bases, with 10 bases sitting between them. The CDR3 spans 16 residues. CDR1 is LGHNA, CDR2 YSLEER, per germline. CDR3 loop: CASSQNPGSNTGELFF. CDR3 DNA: TGCGCCAGCAGCCAAAACCCGGGGTCGAACACCGGGGAGCTGTTTTTT.

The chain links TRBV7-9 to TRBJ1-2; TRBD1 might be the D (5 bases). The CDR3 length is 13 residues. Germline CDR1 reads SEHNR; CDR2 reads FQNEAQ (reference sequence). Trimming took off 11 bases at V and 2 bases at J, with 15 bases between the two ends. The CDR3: CASVGGKNYGYTF. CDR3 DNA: TGTGCCTCGGTCGGGGGAAAGAACTATGGCTACACCTTC.

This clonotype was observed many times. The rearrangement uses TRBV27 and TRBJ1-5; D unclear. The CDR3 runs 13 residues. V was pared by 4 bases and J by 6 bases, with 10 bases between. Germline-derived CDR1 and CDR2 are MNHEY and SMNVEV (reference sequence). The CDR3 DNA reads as TGTGCCAGCAGTTCCCTGGGCACTCAGCCCCAGCATTTT. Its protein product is CASSSLGTQPQHF.

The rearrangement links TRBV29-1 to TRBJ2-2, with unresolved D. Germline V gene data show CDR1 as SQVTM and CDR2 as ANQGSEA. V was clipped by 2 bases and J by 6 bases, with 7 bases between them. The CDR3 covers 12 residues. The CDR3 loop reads CSVESEAGELFF. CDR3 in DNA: TGCAGCGTTGAATCTGAGGCCGGGGAGCTGTTTTTT.

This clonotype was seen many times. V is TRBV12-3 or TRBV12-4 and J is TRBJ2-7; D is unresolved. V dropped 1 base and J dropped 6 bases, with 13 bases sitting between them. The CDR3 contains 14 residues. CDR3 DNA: TGTGCCAGCAGTTTAGAGGGCCGGTTTGGCGAGCAGTACTTC. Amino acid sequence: CASSLEGRFGEQYF.

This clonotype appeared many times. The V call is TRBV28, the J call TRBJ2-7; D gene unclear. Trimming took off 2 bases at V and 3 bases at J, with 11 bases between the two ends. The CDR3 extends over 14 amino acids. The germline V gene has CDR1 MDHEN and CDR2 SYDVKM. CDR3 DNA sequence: TGTGCCAGCAGTTTAGCAGGAAAATACTACGAGCAGTACTTC. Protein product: CASSLAGKYYEQYF.

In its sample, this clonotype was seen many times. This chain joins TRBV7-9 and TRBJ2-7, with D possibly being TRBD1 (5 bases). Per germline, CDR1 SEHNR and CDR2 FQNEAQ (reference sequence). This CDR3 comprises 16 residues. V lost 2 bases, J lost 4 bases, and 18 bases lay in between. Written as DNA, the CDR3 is TGTGCCAGCAGCTTATCGGTTCCAGGGAAAGGTTACGAGCAGTACTTC. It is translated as CASSLSVPGKGYEQYF.

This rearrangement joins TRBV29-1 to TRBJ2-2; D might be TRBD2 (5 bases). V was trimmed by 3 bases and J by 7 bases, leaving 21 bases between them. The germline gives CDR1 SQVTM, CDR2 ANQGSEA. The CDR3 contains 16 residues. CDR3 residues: CSVELRGRPRDGELFF. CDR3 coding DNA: TGCAGCGTTGAGTTACGGGGTCGTCCGAGGGACGGGGAGCTGTTTTTT.

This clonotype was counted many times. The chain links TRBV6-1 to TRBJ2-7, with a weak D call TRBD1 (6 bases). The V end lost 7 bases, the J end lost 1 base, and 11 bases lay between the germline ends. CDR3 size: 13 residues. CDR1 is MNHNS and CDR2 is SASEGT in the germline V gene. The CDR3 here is CASKKDSSYEQYF. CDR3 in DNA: TGTGCCAGCAAGAAGGACAGTTCCTACGAGCAGTACTTC.

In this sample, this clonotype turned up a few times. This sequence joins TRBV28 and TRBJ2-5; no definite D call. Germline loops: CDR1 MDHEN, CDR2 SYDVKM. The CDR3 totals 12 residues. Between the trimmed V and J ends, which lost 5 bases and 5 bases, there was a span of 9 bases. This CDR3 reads CASSRTRETQYF. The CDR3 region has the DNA TGTGCCAGCAGTCGTACCCGGGAGACCCAGTACTTC.

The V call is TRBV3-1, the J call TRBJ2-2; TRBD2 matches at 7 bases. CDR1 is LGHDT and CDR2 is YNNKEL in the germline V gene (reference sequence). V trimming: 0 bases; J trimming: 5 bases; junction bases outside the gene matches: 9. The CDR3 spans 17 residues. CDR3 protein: CASSQDLDGGSTGELFF. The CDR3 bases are TGTGCCAGCAGCCAAGATCTTGATGGCGGGAGTACCGGGGAGCTGTTTTTT. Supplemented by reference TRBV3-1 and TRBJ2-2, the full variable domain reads DTAVSQTPKYLVTQMGNDKSIKCEQNLGHDTMYWYKQDSKKFLKIMFSYNNKELIINETVPNRFSPKSPDKAHLNLHINSLELGDSAVYFCASSQDLDGGSTGELFFGEGSRLTVL.

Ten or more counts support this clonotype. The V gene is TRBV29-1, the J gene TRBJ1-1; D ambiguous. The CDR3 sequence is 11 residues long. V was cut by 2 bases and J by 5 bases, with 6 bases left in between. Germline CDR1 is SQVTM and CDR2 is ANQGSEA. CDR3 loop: CSVETVTEAFF. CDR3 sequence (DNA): TGCAGCGTTGAAACGGTGACTGAAGCTTTCTTT.

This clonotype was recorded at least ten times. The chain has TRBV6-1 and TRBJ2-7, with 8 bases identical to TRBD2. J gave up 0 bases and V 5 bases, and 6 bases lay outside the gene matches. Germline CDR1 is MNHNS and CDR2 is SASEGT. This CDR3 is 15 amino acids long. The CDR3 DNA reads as TGTGCCAGCAGTAGTTCTAGCGGGCCCTCCTACGAGCAGTACTTC. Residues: CASSSSSGPSYEQYF.

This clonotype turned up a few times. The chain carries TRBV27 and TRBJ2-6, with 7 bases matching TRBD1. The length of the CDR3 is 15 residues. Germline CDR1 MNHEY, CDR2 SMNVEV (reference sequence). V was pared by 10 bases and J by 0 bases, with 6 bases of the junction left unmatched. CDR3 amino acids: CAIGDSLSGANVLTF. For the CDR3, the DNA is TGTGCCATCGGGGACAGCCTCTCTGGGGCCAACGTCCTGACTTTC.

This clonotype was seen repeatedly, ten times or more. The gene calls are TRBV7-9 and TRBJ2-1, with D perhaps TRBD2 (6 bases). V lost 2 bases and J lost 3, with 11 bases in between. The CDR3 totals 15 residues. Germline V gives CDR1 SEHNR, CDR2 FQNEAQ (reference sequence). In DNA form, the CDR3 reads TGTGCCAGCAGCTTACGCGGGAAACACTACAATGAGCAGTTCTTC. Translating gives CASSLRGKHYNEQFF.

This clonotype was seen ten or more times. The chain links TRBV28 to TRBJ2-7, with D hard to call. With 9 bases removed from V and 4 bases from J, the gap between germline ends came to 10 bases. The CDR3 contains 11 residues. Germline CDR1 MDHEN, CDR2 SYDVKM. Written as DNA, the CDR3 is TGTGCCAGTACCACCGATTACGAGCAGTACTTC. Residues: CASTTDYEQYF.

The CDR3 DNA sequence: TGTGCCAGTAGTGTTGGGACTAGCGGATACGAGCAGTACTTC. Translation gives CASSVGTSGYEQYF. The V gene is TRBV19, the J gene TRBJ2-7; TRBD2 agrees at 11 bases. This CDR3 comprises 14 residues. Germline values: CDR1 LNHDA, CDR2 SQIVND (reference sequence). V lost 5 bases, J lost 4 bases, and 4 bases stayed unmatched.

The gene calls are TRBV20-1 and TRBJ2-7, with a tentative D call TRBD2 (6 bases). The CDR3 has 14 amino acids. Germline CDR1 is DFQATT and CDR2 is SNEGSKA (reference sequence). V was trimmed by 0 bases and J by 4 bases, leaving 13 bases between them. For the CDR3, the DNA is TGCAGTGCTAGAGATTCAGACGGAGGGTACGAGCAGTACTTC. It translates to CSARDSDGGYEQYF.

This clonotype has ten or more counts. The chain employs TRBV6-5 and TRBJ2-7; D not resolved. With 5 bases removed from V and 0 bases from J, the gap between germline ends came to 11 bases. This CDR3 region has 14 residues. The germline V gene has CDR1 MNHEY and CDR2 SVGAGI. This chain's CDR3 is CASSRGPSSYEQYF. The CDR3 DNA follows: TGTGCCAGCAGTAGAGGCCCAAGCTCCTACGAGCAGTACTTC.

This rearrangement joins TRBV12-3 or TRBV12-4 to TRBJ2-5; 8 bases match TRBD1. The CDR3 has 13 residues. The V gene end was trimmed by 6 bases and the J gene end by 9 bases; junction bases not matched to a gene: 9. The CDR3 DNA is TGTGCCAGCAGCCCTGGACAGGGCGAGGCCCAGTACTTC. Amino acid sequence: CASSPGQGEAQYF.